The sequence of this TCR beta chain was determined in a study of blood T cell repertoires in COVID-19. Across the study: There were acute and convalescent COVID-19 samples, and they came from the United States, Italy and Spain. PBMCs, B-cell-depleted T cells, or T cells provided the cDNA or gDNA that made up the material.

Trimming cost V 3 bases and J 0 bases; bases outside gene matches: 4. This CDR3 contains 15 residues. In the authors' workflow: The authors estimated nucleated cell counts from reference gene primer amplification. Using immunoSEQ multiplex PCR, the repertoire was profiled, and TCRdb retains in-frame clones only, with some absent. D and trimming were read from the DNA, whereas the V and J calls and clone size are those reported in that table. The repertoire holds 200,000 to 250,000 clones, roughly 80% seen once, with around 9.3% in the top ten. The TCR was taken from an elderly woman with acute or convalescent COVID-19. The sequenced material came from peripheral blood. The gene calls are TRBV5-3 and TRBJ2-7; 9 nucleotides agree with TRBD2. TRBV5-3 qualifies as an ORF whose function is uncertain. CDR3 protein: CARSWGLARSYEQYF. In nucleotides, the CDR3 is TGTGCCAGAAGCTGGGGACTAGCTCGCTCCTACGAGCAGTACTTC.